A selection of T cell receptor beta chains follows, all from one sample in a study of OX40 agonist ivuxolimab in advanced cancers. This table comes from immunoSEQ multiplex PCR, and its TCRdb copy is limited to in-frame clones, with some not included. The sample holds about 73,000 clones, about 87% seen once. This sample comprised CD4+ or CD8+ T cells sorted from blood, obtained in a trial of the OX40 agonist ivuxolimab. These receptors were collected from an adult with an advanced solid tumor such as melanoma, head and neck, liver or kidney cancer. Each CDR3 is given with its conserved first and last residue. Fields, in order: V gene, clone size, D gene, J gene, CDR3 DNA, CDR3 protein. A D gene is named only where the DNA matches it firmly. Clone size appears in some rows only: once, few, many, or a class for an expanded clone.

TRBV19	NA	NA	TRBJ2-7	TGTGCCAGTCTCGCCGAGGGGGGGTACGAGCAGTACTTC	CASLAEGGYEQYF
TRBV6-6	NA	TRBD1	TRBJ2-7	TGTGCCAGCAGTTGGGACAGGGCCTACGAGCAGTACTTC	CASSWDRAYEQYF
TRBV5-1	NA	NA	TRBJ2-1	TGCGCCAGCAGGTTGCTAGGGAATGAGCAGTTCTTC	CASRLLGNEQFF
TRBV6-1	once	NA	TRBJ2-7	TGTGCCAGCAGTGCCTTAGGGAGCTCCTACGAGCAGTACTTC	CASSALGSSYEQYF
TRBV5-1	once	NA	TRBJ2-3	TGCGCCAGCAGCACCGGACGCCTCACAGATACGCAGTATTTT	CASSTGRLTDTQYF
TRBV6-5	NA	NA	TRBJ2-7	TGTGCCAGCAGCCTGGTTGGAGGGGGATCCTACGAGCAGTACTTC	CASSLVGGGSYEQYF
TRBV9	NA	NA	TRBJ2-3	TGTGCCAGCAGCGAGCACAGGGTGAGCACAGATACGCAGTATTTT	CASSEHRVSTDTQYF
TRBV5-1	NA	TRBD1	TRBJ1-1	TGCGCCAGCAGCTGGAGGACAGGGATGAACACTGAAGCTTTCTTT	CASSWRTGMNTEAFF
TRBV5-6	NA	TRBD2	TRBJ2-1	TGTGCCAGCAGCTTGCTCACTAGCGACCACAATGAGCAGTTCTTC	CASSLLTSDHNEQFF
TRBV29-1	medium-sized	NA	TRBJ1-1	TGCAGCGTTGAAGCGGGGGACCAGAACACTGAAGCTTTCTTT	CSVEAGDQNTEAFF
TRBV6-5	NA	NA	TRBJ2-6	TGTGCCAGCAGTAACGGGGACTCTGGGGCCAACGTCCTGACTTTC	CASSNGDSGANVLTF
TRBV10-3	NA	NA	TRBJ2-3	TGTGCCGTCCGGGACACTTACACGGATACGCAGTATTTT	CAVRDTYTDTQYF
TRBV29-1	NA	TRBD2	TRBJ2-5	TGCAGCTCGGGTGGGACTAGCGGGGGGGCCCGTGAGACCCAGTACTTC	CSSGGTSGGARETQYF
TRBV7-3	NA	TRBD2	TRBJ2-1	TGTGCCAGCAGTCCACTAGCGGGGGGATACAATGAGCAGTTCTTC	CASSPLAGGYNEQFF
TRBV5-5	once	TRBD1	TRBJ2-2	TGTGCCAGCAGCTTGGCCCCCCCCGGGACAGGGCTAAGGGAGCTGTTTTTT	CASSLAPPGTGLRELFF
TRBV11-2	once	TRBD2	TRBJ2-1	TGTGCCAGCAGCACCTACGTATCGGGAGGCCGTATTAGTTACAATGAGCAGTTCTTC	CASSTYVSGGRISYNEQFF
TRBV6-5	NA	NA	TRBJ1-2	TGTGCCAGCCGGGGGGTTCGCCCCGACTACACCTTC	CASRGVRPDYTF
TRBV6-6	NA	TRBD1	TRBJ1-2	TGTGCCAGCAGGGATAGGGACAGGGGATTCTATGGCTACACCTTC	CASRDRDRGFYGYTF
TRBV5-6	NA	NA	TRBJ2-6	TGTGCCAGCAGCGATATCGGCGGGTCTGGGGCCAACGTCCTGACTTTC	CASSDIGGSGANVLTF
TRBV7-8	NA	NA	TRBJ2-3	TGTGCCAGCAGCTTAGGCTTAGGCAGGGGCACAGATACGCAGTATTTT	CASSLGLGRGTDTQYF
TRBV13	NA	NA	TRBJ1-3	TGTGCCAGCAGCCTCGGACAGTCCGGAAACACCATATATTTT	CASSLGQSGNTIYF
TRBV19	NA	NA	TRBJ2-5	TGTGCCAGTAGTAAGGGGGAGACCCAGTACTTC	CASSKGETQYF
TRBV6-6	few	TRBD2	TRBJ2-5	TGTGCCAGCACCGCGGGGGGGAGGGCCGAGACCCAGTACTTC	CASTAGGRAETQYF
TRBV11-2	NA	TRBD1	TRBJ2-7	TGTGCCAGCAGCTTAGTCGGGTCAGGGGGCATTGACGAGCAGTACTTC	CASSLVGSGGIDEQYF
TRBV2	NA	TRBD1	TRBJ1-6	TGTGCCAGCAGTGAACCCTGGGACAGGGATCATTCACCCCTCCACTTT	CASSEPWDRDHSPLHF
TRBV6-1	NA	TRBD1	TRBJ2-1	TGTGCCAGCAGTGAGTACAGGGGCCCCTACAATGAGCAGTTCTTC	CASSEYRGPYNEQFF